This T cell receptor beta chain emerged from a study of identical twins. Concerning this clonotype itself: Its antigen is unknown. The junction does not match germline at one end; this may be a read error.

MiXCR was run by TCRdb on the 5' RACE reads, yielding one entry per CDR3 protein. The repertoire includes about 250,000 distinct CDR3 sequences, approximately 8.3% of them detected once, and 2.5% to 3.5% sits in the top ten. Findings and caveats of the study: Within cord blood, abundant beta clonotypes carried fewer insertions, but memory repertoires showed no such trend. For out-of-frame alpha sequences shared by twins, low generation probability was in excess.

These data also formed part of another study, on yellow fever vaccine responses in identical twins.

The TCR sequence derives from a woman aged 18-29 years in good health. The sequenced sample consisted of CD8+ T cells sorted from blood.

CDR3 sequence (DNA): TGTGCCTGCAGCTTAGATGCGGGGAACTCCTACGAGCAGTACTTC. This translates into CACSLDAGNSYEQYF. V is TRBV11-2 and J is TRBJ2-7, with D tentatively TRBD2 (6 bases). Germline CDR1 and CDR2: SGHAT and FQNNGV. This CDR3 is built from 15 residues.